This T cell receptor beta chain was sequenced in a study of CD8+ T cells in alopecia areata. Treatment indicated: oral pan-JAK inhibitor, 5-10 mg twice daily. The CDR3 is 16 amino acids. J lost 6 bases, V lost 5 bases, and 12 bases had no gene match. Germline CDR1 reads SEHNR; CDR2 reads FQNEAQ (reference sequence). RNA extraction and reverse transcription yielded cDNA as sequencing template. Clones were read by immunoSEQ multiplex PCR, and TCRdb kept only the in-frame ones, dropping some. The data show 85,000 to 110,000 clones, with 86% seen just once and around 10% held by the top ten. The specimen comprised CD8+ T cells sorted from blood, sampled around week 30, from a patient treated with tofacitinib. The source of this sequence is a human donor with alopecia areata. V usage is TRBV7-9 and J usage is TRBJ1-5, with TRBD1 matching 8 bases. CDR3 region: CASSLPGRQGFQPQHF. The CDR3 nucleotides are TGTGCCAGCAGCCTCCCGGGCCGACAGGGGTTTCAGCCCCAGCATTTT.